Listed below are T cell receptor beta chains from one sample, sequenced in a study of Ad26.COV2.S vaccination and SARS-CoV-2 variants. Measured with immunoSEQ multiplex PCR; TCRdb has only the in-frame clones, and not every one. The table records 350,000 to 400,000 clones, about 88% of them present only once. Here the sequenced sample was peripheral blood, taken in a trial of Ad26.COV2.S vaccine versus placebo. The receptors derive from a person between 18 and 60 years old who received the Ad26.COV2.S COVID-19 vaccine or a placebo. CDR3s include the opening cysteine and the closing phenylalanine or tryptophan. D genes are given only for firm matches. Only some rows state a clone size, as once, few, many or a class for expanded clones.

d_call clone_size j_call v_call cdr3_aa cdr3_nt
- - TRBJ2-3 TRBV28 CASSLWGRGSDTQYF TGTGCCAGCAGTTTATGGGGGAGAGGGTCAGATACGCAGTATTTT
- - TRBJ2-5 TRBV28 CASSQSGAETQYF TGTGCCAGCAGCCAGTCGGGGGCCGAGACCCAGTACTTC
TRBD2 - TRBJ2-2 TRBV6-2/TRBV6-3 CASSYYWTSGRVLNTGELFF TGTGCCAGCAGTTACTACTGGACTAGCGGGAGGGTCTTAAACACCGGGGAGCTGTTTTTT
- - TRBJ2-3 TRBV29-1 CSCSGEGLRDTQYF TGCAGCTGTTCAGGAGAGGGTCTCAGGGATACGCAGTATTTT
TRBD2 - TRBJ2-2 TRBV6-2/TRBV6-3 CASSLPPASGRSNTGELFF TGTGCCAGCAGTTTACCCCCCGCTAGCGGGAGGTCGAACACCGGGGAGCTGTTTTTT
- once TRBJ2-7 TRBV11-1 CASSLGAGPYEQYF TGTGCCAGCAGCTTAGGGGCAGGGCCCTACGAGCAGTACTTC
- - TRBJ2-7 TRBV12-5 CASGHSRRAMEQYF TGTGCTAGTGGCCACAGTCGGAGGGCGATGGAGCAGTACTTC
TRBD2 - TRBJ2-5 TRBV7-6 CASSPRGVAGGQETQYF TGTGCCAGCAGTCCGAGGGGGGTAGCGGGAGGCCAAGAGACCCAGTACTTC
- - TRBJ2-2 TRBV30 CAHEASRHTGELFF TGTGCCCATGAGGCTAGCCGTCATACCGGGGAGCTGTTTTTT
- few TRBJ1-5 TRBV6-6 CASSYSAGMSNQPQHF TGTGCCAGCAGTTACTCAGCAGGGATGAGCAATCAGCCCCAGCATTTT
TRBD2 - TRBJ2-3 TRBV20-1 CSARGGGTKDTQYF TGCAGTGCTCGTGGGGGGGGGACCAAAGATACGCAGTATTTT
TRBD2 - TRBJ2-6 TRBV7-9 CASSLVARESGANVLTF TGTGCCAGCAGCTTAGTCGCGCGGGAGTCTGGGGCCAACGTCCTGACTTTC
- - TRBJ1-4 TRBV5-1 CASSLAVGFGEKLFF TGCGCCAGCAGCTTGGCCGTAGGGTTTGGGGAAAAACTGTTTTTT
TRBD2 - TRBJ2-2 TRBV7-2 CASSLVSARGTGELFF TGTGCCAGCAGCTTAGTCTCGGCGCGGGGGACCGGGGAGCTGTTTTTT
TRBD1 - TRBJ2-1 TRBV19 CATGDRAGYNEQFF TGTGCCACCGGGGACAGGGCGGGCTACAATGAGCAGTTCTTC
- - TRBJ2-7 TRBV20-1 CSASLRGTLYEQYF TGCAGTGCTAGTCTCCGAGGGACCCTCTACGAGCAGTACTTC
TRBD1 - TRBJ2-1 TRBV4-2 CASSQEDRVSYNEQFF TGTGCCAGCAGCCAAGAGGACAGGGTCTCCTACAATGAGCAGTTCTTC
- - TRBJ2-7 TRBV28 CASSRLGYEQYF TGTGCCAGCAGCAGATTAGGCTACGAGCAGTACTTC
- - TRBJ1-1 TRBV6-5 CASSSNRGRGDTEAFF TGTGCCAGCAGTTCAAACCGGGGCCGAGGGGACACTGAAGCTTTCTTT
- - TRBJ2-5 TRBV3-1/TRBV3-2 CASSPGLGETQYF TGTGCCAGCAGCCCGGGACTTGGAGAGACCCAGTACTTC
TRBD1 - TRBJ1-1 TRBV19 CASSPVNRGENTEAFF TGTGCCAGTAGTCCCGTAAACAGGGGAGAAAACACTGAAGCTTTCTTT
- - TRBJ2-1 TRBV5-5 CASSSTDSEQFF TGTGCCAGCAGCTCCACTGACAGTGAGCAGTTCTTC
- - TRBJ2-2 TRBV18 CASSRVGGAEKTGELFF TGTGCCAGCTCACGGGTCGGGGGCGCCGAGAAAACCGGGGAGCTGTTTTTT